This TCR beta chain was identified during a study of T cell repertoires in cytomegalovirus infection. In TCRdb, the reads were re-called with MiXCR into one record per CDR3 protein. The sample includes about 310,000 distinct CDR3 sequences, 15% to 20% of them seen just once. From germline, CDR1 is SNHLY and CDR2 FYNNEI. The CDR3 totals 14 residues. Trimming cost V 1 base and J 7 bases, with 8 bases left between them. This clonotype was seen repeatedly, ten times or more. The chain couples TRBV2 to TRBJ1-6; D is uncertain. The clonotype was recovered from a human donor in good health (CMV status not recorded). Some clones in this sample may be carry-over from other donors' samples. The sequencing input was PBMCs. As DNA, the CDR3 is TGTGCCAGCAGTGAAGGTTTGAGGAATTCACCCCTCCACTTT. This sequence encodes CASSEGLRNSPLHF.